The present T cell receptor beta chain was sequenced within a study of metastatic and nonmetastatic thyroid tumors. Study-level information: Repertoires from malignant and benign thyroid patients were compared across blood and tumor or nodule tissue. Study-wide findings and caveats: Within blood and tumor, benign nodules reportedly had significantly lower TCR beta diversity than malignant thyroid tumors did.

Trimming took 0 bases from V and 3 from J, leaving 9 bases between them. The CDR3 loop spans 14 amino acids. Germline V lookup: CDR1 LGHNA, CDR2 YSLEER. In the authors' workflow: Researchers built a distant-metastasis classifier for papillary thyroid cancer that drew on CDR3 differences across clinicopathological groups. From the PCR reads, TCRdb re-called clones with MiXCR. These V and J calls originate from TCRdb's pipeline instead of the authors' own analysis. The table includes some 8,000 clones, 30% to 40% detected once. By its share, this clone is large (0.1 to 1%). The antigen is not known. The sample carries other DNA sequences with the same CDR3. All patients reached thyroid surgery having received no treatment beforehand.

The clonotype comes from a female donor with papillary thyroid cancer or a benign thyroid nodule (not recorded which). Some clones in this sample may be carry-over from other donors' samples. Specimen: tumor tissue. This chain joins TRBV4-3 and TRBJ2-7; weak D call: TRBD2 (5 bases). The CDR3: CASSQDLGDYEQYF. In DNA, the CDR3 is TGCGCCAGCAGCCAAGATCTCGGGGACTACGAGCAGTACTTC.